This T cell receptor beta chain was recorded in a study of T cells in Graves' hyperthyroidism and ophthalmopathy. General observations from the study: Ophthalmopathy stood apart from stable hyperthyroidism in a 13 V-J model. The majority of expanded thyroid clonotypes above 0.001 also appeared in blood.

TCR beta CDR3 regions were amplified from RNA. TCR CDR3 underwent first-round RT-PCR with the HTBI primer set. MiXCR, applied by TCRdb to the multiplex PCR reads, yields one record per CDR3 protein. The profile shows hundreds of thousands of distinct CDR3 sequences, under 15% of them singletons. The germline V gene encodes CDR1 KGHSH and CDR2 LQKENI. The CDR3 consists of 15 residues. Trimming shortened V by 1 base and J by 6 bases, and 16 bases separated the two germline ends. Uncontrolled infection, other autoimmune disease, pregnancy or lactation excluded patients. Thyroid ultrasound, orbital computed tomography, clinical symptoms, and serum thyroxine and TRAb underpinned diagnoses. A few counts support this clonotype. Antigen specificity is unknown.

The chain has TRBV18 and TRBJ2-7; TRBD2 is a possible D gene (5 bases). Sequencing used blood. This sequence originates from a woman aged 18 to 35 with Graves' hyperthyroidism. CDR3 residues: CASSPQVGVVGEQYF. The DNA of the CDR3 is TGTGCCAGCTCACCACAGGTGGGAGTGGTTGGCGAGCAGTACTTC.